Given below is one T cell receptor (beta chain) in context. Its target is not known. The sample belongs to a study of T cell repertoires in cytomegalovirus infection. The V gene's germline CDR1 is LNHNV and CDR2 YYDKDF (reference sequence). The CDR3 contains 13 residues. Deletions cut 6 bases from V and 3 bases from J, with 11 bases between. TCRdb fed the reads into MiXCR, producing one record per CDR3 protein. In the table there are about 350,000 distinct CDR3 sequences, roughly 36% of which are singletons. The sample was cultured PBMCs, taken from culture after CMV antigen stimulation. The receptor's source is a human donor in good health (CMV status not recorded). Some clones in this sample may be carry-over from other donors' samples. The V call is TRBV15, the J call TRBJ1-2; tentative D call: TRBD1 (6 bases). The CDR3 region is CATRTGRDYGYTF. The CDR3, as DNA: TGTGCCACCAGGACAGGCCGGGACTATGGCTACACCTTC. Variable domain in full (rest from reference TRBV15 and TRBJ1-2): DAMVIQNPRYQVTQFGKPVTLSCSQTLNHNVMYWYQQKSSQAPKLLFHYYDKDFNNEADTPDNFQSRRPNTSFCFLDIRSPGLGDTAMYLCATRTGRDYGYTFGSGTRLTVV.